Below are 15 T cell receptor beta chains sequenced from a single sample in a study of Graves' ophthalmopathy and Graves' hyperthyroidism. Using RNA transcripts, the TCR beta CDR3 regions were amplified. RT-PCR with HTBI primers came first, then second-round multiplex PCR. TCRdb reprocessed the multiplex PCR reads via MiXCR and lists one record per CDR3 protein. The repertoire includes hundreds of thousands of distinct CDR3 sequences, 22% of them detected once, and more than 5.5% sits in the top ten. Source material: peripheral blood. All receptors derive from a woman younger than 35 with stable Graves' hyperthyroidism. Some clones in this sample may be carry-over from other donors' samples.

This rearrangement joins TRBV29-1 to TRBJ2-7, with 8 bases matching TRBD1. V shed 3 bases and J 5 bases; nucleotides not matched to a gene: 6. The germline V gene has CDR1 SQVTM and CDR2 ANQGSEA. The CDR3 has 13 amino acids. The CDR3 region is CSVEYQGAHEQYF. In DNA, the CDR3 is TGCAGCGTTGAGTATCAGGGGGCCCACGAGCAGTACTTC.

This clonotype was observed many times. The chain is built from TRBV7-2 and TRBJ2-7, with TRBD2 matching 7 bases. This CDR3 region has 14 residues. From germline, CDR1 is SGHTA and CDR2 FQGNSA. J lost 7 bases, V lost 5 bases, and 11 bases had no gene match. For the CDR3, the DNA is TGTGCCAGCAGCCCTTATAAGGAAGCGGGAGAGCAGTACTTC. Protein product: CASSPYKEAGEQYF. Combining the CDR3 with reference TRBV7-2 and TRBJ2-7 gives the whole variable domain GAGVSQSPSNKVTEKGKDVELRCDPISGHTALYWYRQSLGQGLEFLIYFQGNSAPDKSGLPSDRFSAERTGGSVSTLTIQRTQQEDSAVYLCASSPYKEAGEQYFGPGTRLTVT.

This clonotype was counted at least ten times. The chain joins TRBV6-2 or TRBV6-3 to TRBJ2-7, with D possibly being TRBD1 or TRBD2 (6 bases each). Looked up from germline, CDR1 is MNHEY and CDR2 is SVGEGT. Trimming pared 7 bases from V and 1 base from J, leaving 17 bases between. This CDR3 comprises 15 residues. CDR3 in DNA: TGTGCCAGCATCCGGTCTGCGGGGACATCCTACGAGCAGTACTTC. As protein: CASIRSAGTSYEQYF.

V is TRBV2 and J is TRBJ1-2; 7 nucleotides match TRBD1. CDR3 length: 12 amino acids. Germline V gives CDR1 SNHLY, CDR2 FYNNEI. V gave up 4 bases and J gave up 8 bases; unmatched junction bases: 4. The chain's CDR3 is CASSGTGEGYTF. CDR3 DNA sequence: TGTGCCAGCAGTGGAACAGGGGAGGGCTACACCTTC.

The genes are TRBV11-3 and TRBJ2-7; no clear D. The germline V gene has CDR1 SGHNT and CDR2 YENEEA. The CDR3 is 14 amino acids. With 3 bases removed from V and 0 bases from J, the gap between germline ends came to 9 bases. CDR3 DNA sequence: TGTGCCAGCAGCTTCGACGGAAGCTCCTACGAGCAGTACTTC. It specifies CASSFDGSSYEQYF.

This clonotype has more than one count but fewer than ten. The chain uses TRBV14 and TRBJ1-1; no definite D call. V was trimmed by 2 bases and J by 1 base, leaving 11 bases between them. CDR3 length equals 15 residues. Germline V gene data show CDR1 as SGHDN and CDR2 as FVKESK. CDR3 in amino acids: CASSQFRRANTEAFF. CDR3 bases: TGTGCCAGCAGCCAATTCCGCCGGGCGAACACTGAAGCTTTCTTT.

The gene calls are TRBV6-2 or TRBV6-3 and TRBJ2-2; TRBD2 agrees at 14 bases. Germline V gene sequence: CDR1 MNHEY, CDR2 SVGEGT. V dropped 0 bases and J dropped 0; count of bases not matched to a gene: 0. The CDR3 runs to 18 residues. CDR3 DNA: TGTGCCAGCAGTTACTCGACTAGCGGGAGGGCGAACACCGGGGAGCTGTTTTTT. This sequence encodes CASSYSTSGRANTGELFF.

This clonotype was picked up many times. This chain uses TRBV27 with TRBJ2-2; D is unclear. This CDR3 has 12 residues. The V end was cut by 4 bases, the J end by 5 bases, with 5 bases between. Germline CDR1 reads MNHEY; CDR2 reads SMNVEV (reference sequence). In nucleotides, the CDR3 is TGTGCCAGCAGTTATACGACCGGGGAGCTGTTTTTT. Its translation: CASSYTTGELFF.

The genes are TRBV28 and TRBJ1-2; no definite D call. The germline CDR1 and CDR2 sequences are MDHEN and SYDVKM. V was cut by 5 bases and J by 3 bases, with 16 bases left in between. The CDR3 covers 15 residues. CDR3 residues: CASSLPGLGDYGYTF. The CDR3 DNA is TGTGCCAGCAGTCTGCCCGGCCTCGGCGACTATGGCTACACCTTC.

The chain uses TRBV12-3 or TRBV12-4 and TRBJ2-6; possibly TRBD1 for D (5 bases). Trimming cost V 6 bases and J 1 base, with 10 bases left between them. This CDR3 is built from 15 residues. The CDR3 DNA is TGTGCCAGCAGGTATCGACAGTCTGGGGCCAACGTCCTGACTTTC. Translation gives CASRYRQSGANVLTF.

About this clonotype itself: A much larger clone lies one base from this, so it may be a read error. This chain uses TRBV27 with TRBJ2-5, with D perhaps TRBD2 (6 bases). CDR3 length: 14 amino acids. Germline loops: CDR1 MNHEY, CDR2 SMNVEV (reference sequence). DNA of the CDR3: TGTGCCAGCAGTTCCGACGGACACCGGGAGACCGAGTACTTC. Translation: CASSSDGHRETEYF.

This clonotype appeared a single time. Given a much more abundant clone one base away, this may be a read error. The chain is built from TRBV11-2 and TRBJ2-2, with 10 bases matching TRBD1. CDR1 is SGHAT and CDR2 is FQNNGV in the germline V gene. This CDR3 region has 15 residues. CDR3 amino acids: CASSATGGNTGELCF. CDR3 coding DNA: TGTGCCAGCAGCGCGACAGGGGGCAACACCGGGGAGCTGTGTTTT. Drawing the rest from reference TRBV11-2 and TRBJ2-2, the complete variable domain is EAGVAQSPRYKIIEKRQSVAFWCNPISGHATLYWYQQILGQGPKLLIQFQNNGVVDDSQLPKDRFSAERLKGVDSTLKIQPAKLEDSAVYLCASSATGGNTGELCFGEGSRLTVL.

The chain couples TRBV9 to TRBJ1-1; tentatively, D is TRBD1 (6 bases). Between the trimmed V and J ends, which lost 4 bases and 1 base, there was a span of 11 bases. In germline, CDR1 is SGDLS, CDR2 YYNGEE. This CDR3 spans 14 amino acids. The CDR3 DNA sequence: TGTGCCAGCAGCCATACAGGGTCGAACACTGAAGCTTTCTTT. Its translation: CASSHTGSNTEAFF.

This chain links TRBV28 with TRBJ2-7, with 9 bases lining up with TRBD1. The CDR3 extends over 15 amino acids. CDR1 and CDR2 from the germline V gene are MDHEN and SYDVKM. V shed 6 bases, J shed 6 bases, and the junction held 12 bases outside the gene matches. CDR3 bases: TGTGCCAGCAGCTATCCGGGACAGGGTTTGGGCGAGCAGTACTTC. Translated: CASSYPGQGLGEQYF.

There are many counts of this clonotype. The chain joins TRBV29-1 to TRBJ1-1; D gene uncertain. The CDR3 is 14 residues long. The V gene's germline CDR1 is SQVTM and CDR2 ANQGSEA. V was pared by 2 bases and J by 1 base, with 11 bases between. CDR3 in DNA: TGCAGCGTTGAAATCGGCACGGGGAACACTGAAGCTTTCTTT. Its protein product is CSVEIGTGNTEAFF.